This TCR beta chain derives from a study of cytomegalovirus exposure and HLA in healthy donors. CDR3 length equals 14 residues. The PCR made use of 60 Vbeta and 13 Jbeta primers. Repertoires were generated with immunoSEQ multiplex PCR, while TCRdb's copy carries only in-frame clones and drops some. The sample lists approximately 160,000 clones, roughly 80% seen once, with 1.9% in the top ten. The specimen was PBMCs. The receptor comes from a human donor in good health. The chain uses TRBV21-1 and TRBJ1-5; the D segment call TRBD1 is taken from the table without a DNA check. TRBV21-1 is deemed a pseudogene. DNA of the CDR3: TGTGCCAGCATCGAAGGACAGGGGGGTCAGCCCCAGCATTTT. Translating gives CASIEGQGGQPQHF.